This T cell receptor beta chain stems from a study of blood T cell repertoires in COVID-19. As concerns this clone: Additional DNA sequences in this sample encode the identical CDR3.

Only in-frame clones appear in the TCRdb table, and some are missing; sequencing was by immunoSEQ multiplex PCR. The data hold roughly 190,000 clones, with 70% to 90% observed a single time. This TCR came from a middle-aged man with active or convalescent COVID-19. Sequenced sample: peripheral blood.

In nucleotides, the CDR3 is TGTGCCAGCAGCGTAGGGACAGGGGGAGACTATGGCTACACCTTC. This sequence encodes CASSVGTGGDYGYTF. V gene TRBV9 combines with J gene TRBJ1-2, with 10 bases identical to TRBD1. After removal of 0 bases from V and 3 bases from J, the junction contained 2 bases not matched to a gene. Germline loops: CDR1 SGDLS, CDR2 YYNGEE. This CDR3 comprises 15 residues.